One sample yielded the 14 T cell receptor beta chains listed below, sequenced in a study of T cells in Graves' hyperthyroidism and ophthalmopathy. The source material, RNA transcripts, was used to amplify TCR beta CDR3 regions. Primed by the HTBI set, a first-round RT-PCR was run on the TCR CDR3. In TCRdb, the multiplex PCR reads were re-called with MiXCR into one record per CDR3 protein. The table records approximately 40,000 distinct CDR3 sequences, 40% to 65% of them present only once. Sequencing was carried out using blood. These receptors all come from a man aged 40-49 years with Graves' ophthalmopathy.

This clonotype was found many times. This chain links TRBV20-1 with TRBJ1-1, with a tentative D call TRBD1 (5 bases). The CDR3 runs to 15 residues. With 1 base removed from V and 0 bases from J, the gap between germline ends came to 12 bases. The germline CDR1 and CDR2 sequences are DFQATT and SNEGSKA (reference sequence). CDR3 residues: CSARALGRMNTEAFF. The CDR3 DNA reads TGCAGTGCTAGAGCCCTGGGGCGGATGAACACTGAAGCTTTCTTT.

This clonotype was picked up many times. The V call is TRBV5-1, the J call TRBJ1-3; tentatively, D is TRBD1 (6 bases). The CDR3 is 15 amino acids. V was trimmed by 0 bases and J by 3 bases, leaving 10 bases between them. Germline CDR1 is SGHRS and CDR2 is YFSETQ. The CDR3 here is CASSLEGGLGNTIYF. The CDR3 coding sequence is TGCGCCAGCAGCTTGGAAGGGGGTCTTGGAAACACCATATATTTT.

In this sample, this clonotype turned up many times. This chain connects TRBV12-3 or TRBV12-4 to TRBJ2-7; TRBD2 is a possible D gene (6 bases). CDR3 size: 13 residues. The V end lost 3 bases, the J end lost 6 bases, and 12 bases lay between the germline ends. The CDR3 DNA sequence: TGTGCCAGCAGTTTCAGCGGGCGGGGCGAGCAGTACTTC. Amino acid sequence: CASSFSGRGEQYF.

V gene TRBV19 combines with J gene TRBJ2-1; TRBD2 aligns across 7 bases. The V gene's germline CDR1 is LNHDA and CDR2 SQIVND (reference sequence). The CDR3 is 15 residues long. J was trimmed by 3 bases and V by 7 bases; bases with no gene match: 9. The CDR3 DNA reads TGTGCCAGTATCTCGCTAGCGGAGAGCTACAATGAGCAGTTCTTC. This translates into CASISLAESYNEQFF.

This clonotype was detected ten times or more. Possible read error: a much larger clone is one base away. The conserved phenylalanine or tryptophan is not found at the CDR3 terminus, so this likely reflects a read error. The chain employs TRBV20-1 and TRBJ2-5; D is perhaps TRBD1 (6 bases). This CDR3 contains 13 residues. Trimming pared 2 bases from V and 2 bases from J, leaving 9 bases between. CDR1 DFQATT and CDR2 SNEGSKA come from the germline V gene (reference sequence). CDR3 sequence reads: CSARRDTQETQYL. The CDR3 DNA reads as TGCAGTGCTAGACGGGACACACAAGAGACCCAGTACCTC.

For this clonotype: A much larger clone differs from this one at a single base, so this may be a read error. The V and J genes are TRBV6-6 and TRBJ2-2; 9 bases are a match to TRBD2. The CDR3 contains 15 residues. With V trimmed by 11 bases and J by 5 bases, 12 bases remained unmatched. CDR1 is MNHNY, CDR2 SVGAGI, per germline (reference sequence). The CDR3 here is CASNFGLAGTGELFF. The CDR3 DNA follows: TGTGCCTCCAATTTCGGCCTAGCGGGGACCGGGGAGCTGTTTTTT.

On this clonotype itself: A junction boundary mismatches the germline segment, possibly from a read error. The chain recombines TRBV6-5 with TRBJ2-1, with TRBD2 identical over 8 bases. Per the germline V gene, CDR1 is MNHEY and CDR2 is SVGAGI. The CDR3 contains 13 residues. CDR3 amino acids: CASTTSGMNGQFF. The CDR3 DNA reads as TGTGCCAGCACCACTAGCGGAATGAATGGGCAGTTCTTC.

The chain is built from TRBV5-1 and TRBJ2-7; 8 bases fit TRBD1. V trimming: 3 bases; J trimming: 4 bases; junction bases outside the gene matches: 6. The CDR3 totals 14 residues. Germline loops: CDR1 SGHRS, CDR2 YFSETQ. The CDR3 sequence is CASSSGQGSYEQYF. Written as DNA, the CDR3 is TGCGCCAGCAGCTCCGGACAGGGTTCTTACGAGCAGTACTTC.

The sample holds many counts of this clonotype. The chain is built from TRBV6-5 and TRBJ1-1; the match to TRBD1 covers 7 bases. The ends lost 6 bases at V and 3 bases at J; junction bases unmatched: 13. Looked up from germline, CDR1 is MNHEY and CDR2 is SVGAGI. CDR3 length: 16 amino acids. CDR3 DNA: TGTGCCAGCAGCCCTGGGACAGTCGGGTATTACACTGAAGCTTTCTTT. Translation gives CASSPGTVGYYTEAFF.

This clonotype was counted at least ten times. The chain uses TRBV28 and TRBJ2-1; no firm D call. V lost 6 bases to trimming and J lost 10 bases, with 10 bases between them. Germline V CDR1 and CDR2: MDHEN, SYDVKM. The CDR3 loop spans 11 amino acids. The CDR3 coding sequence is TGTGCCAGCAGGGTAGGGAACGAGCAGTTCTTC. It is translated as CASRVGNEQFF.

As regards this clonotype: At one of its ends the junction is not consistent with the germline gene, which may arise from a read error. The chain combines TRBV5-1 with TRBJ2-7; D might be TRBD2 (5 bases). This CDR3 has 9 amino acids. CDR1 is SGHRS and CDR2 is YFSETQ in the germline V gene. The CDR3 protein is CASSPGLVF. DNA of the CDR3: TGCGCCAGCAGCCCAGGACTGGTATTC.

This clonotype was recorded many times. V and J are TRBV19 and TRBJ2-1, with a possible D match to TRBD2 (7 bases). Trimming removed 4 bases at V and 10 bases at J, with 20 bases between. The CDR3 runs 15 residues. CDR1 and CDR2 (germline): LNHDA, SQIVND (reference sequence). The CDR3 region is CASSRGGAGLLEQFF. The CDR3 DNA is TGTGCCAGTAGTAGAGGGGGGGCAGGCTTGTTGGAGCAGTTCTTC.

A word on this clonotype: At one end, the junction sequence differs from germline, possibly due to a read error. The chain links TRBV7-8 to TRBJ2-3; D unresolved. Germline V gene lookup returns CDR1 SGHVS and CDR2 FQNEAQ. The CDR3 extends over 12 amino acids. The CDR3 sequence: CTSSRSLGTQYF. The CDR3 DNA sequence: TGTACCAGCAGCAGGAGCCTGGGTACGCAGTATTTT. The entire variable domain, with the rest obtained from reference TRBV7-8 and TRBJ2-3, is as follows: GAGVSQSPRYKVAKRGQDVALRCDPISGHVSLFWYQQALGQGPEFLTYFQNEAQLDKSGLPSDRFFAERPEGSVSTLKIQRTQQEDSAVYLCTSSRSLGTQYFGPGTRLTVL.

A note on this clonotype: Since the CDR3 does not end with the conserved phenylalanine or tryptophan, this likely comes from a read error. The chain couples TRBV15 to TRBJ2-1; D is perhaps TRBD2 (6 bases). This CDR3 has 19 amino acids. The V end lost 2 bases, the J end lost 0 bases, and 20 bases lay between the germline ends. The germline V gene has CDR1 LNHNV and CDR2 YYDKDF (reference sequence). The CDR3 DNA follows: TGTGCCACCAGCAGAACCACCCGAGCGGGTGCCAGCTCCTACAATGAGCAGTTCAGA. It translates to CATSRTTRAGASSYNEQFR.